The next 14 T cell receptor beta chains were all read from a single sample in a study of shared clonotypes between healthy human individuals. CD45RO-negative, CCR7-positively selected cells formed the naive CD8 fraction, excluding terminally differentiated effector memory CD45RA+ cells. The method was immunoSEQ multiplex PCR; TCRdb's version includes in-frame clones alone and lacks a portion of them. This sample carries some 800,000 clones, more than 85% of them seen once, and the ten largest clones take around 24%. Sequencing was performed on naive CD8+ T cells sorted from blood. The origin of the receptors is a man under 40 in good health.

The CDR3 DNA reads as TGTGCCAGCAGTTGGACAGTCAATCAGCCCCAGCATTTT. This gives the protein CASSWTVNQPQHF. This chain connects TRBV27 to TRBJ1-5; possibly TRBD1 for D (6 bases). Germline CDR1 is MNHEY and CDR2 is SMNVEV (reference sequence). This CDR3 comprises 13 residues. The V gene lost 4 bases and the J gene lost 3 bases, with 7 bases spanning the gap.

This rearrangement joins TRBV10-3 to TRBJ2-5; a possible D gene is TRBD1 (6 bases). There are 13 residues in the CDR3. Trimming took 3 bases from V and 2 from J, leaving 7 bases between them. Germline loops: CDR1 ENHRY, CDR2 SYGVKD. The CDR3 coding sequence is TGTGCCATCAGTGAAGGACAGCAAGAGACCCAGTACTTC. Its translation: CAISEGQQETQYF.

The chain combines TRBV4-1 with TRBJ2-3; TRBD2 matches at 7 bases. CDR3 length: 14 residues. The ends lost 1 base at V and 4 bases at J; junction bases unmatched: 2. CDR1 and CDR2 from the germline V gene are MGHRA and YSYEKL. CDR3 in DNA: TGCGCCAGCAGCCAAGTAACTAGCGCAGATACGCAGTATTTT. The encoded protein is CASSQVTSADTQYF.

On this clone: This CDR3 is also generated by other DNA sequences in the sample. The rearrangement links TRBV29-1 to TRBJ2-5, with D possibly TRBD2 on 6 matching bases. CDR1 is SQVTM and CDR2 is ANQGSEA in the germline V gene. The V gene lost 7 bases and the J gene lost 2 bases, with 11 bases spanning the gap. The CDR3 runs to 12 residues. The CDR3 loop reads CSGRGLQETQYF. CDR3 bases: TGCAGCGGGAGGGGATTACAAGAGACCCAGTACTTC.

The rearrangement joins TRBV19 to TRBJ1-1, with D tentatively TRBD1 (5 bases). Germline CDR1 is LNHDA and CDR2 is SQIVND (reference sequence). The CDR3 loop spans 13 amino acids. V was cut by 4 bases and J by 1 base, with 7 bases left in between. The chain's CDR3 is CASSTTENTEAFF. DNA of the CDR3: TGTGCCAGTAGTACGACAGAGAACACTGAAGCTTTCTTT. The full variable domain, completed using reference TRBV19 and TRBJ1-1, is DGGITQSPKYLFRKEGQNVTLSCEQNLNHDAMYWYRQDPGQGLRLIYYSQIVNDFQKGDIAEGYSVSREKKESFPLTVTSAQKNPTAFYLCASSTTENTEAFFGQGTRLTVV.

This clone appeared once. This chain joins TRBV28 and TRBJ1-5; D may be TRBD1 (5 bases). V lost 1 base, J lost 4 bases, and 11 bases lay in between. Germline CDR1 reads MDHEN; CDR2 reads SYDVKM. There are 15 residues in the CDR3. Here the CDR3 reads CASSLYGGRNQPQHF. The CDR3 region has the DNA TGTGCCAGCAGTTTATACGGGGGACGGAATCAGCCCCAGCATTTT.

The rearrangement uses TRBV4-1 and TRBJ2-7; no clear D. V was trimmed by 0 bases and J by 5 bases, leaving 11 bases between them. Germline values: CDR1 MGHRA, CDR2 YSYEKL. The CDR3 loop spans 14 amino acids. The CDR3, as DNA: TGCGCCAGCAGCCAAGAAGCCCTAGGCGACGAGCAGTACTTC. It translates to CASSQEALGDEQYF.

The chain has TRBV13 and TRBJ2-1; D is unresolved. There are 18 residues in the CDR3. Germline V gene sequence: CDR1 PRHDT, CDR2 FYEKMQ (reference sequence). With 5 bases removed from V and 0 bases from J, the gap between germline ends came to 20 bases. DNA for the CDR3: TGTGCCAGCAGCAGCTGGACCGACTCCGTTGGCTCCTACAATGAGCAGTTCTTC. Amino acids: CASSSWTDSVGSYNEQFF.

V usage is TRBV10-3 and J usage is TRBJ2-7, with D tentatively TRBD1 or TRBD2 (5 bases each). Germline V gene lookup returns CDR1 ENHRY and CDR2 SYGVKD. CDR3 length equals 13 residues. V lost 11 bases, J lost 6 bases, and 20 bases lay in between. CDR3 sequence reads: CAAQPGPNLEQYF. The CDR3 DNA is TGTGCCGCCCAGCCGGGACCCAACCTCGAGCAGTACTTC.

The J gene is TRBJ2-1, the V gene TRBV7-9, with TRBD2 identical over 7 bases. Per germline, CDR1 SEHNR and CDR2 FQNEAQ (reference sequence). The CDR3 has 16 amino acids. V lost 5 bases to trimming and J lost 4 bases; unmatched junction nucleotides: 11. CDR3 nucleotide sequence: TGTGCCAGCAGCCCCCCCCGACTAGCAGAATACAATGAGCAGTTCTTC. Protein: CASSPPRLAEYNEQFF.

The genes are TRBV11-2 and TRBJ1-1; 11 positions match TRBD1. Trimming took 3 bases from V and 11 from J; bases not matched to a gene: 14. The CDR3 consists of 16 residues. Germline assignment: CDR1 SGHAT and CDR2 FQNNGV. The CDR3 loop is CASSFPGTGGQLGAFF. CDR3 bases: TGTGCCAGCAGCTTCCCGGGGACAGGGGGGCAACTTGGCGCTTTCTTT.

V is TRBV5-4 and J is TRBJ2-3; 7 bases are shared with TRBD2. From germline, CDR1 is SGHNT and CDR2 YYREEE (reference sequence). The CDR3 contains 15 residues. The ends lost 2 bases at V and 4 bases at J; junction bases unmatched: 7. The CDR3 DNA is TGTGCCAGCAGCTTTGAAGGCGGGAGTTCAGATACGCAGTATTTT. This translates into CASSFEGGSSDTQYF.

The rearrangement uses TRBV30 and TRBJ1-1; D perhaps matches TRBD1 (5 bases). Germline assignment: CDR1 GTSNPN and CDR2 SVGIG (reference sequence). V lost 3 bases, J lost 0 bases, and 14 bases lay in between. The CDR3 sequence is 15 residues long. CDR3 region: CAWRDLGLMNTEAFF. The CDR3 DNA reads TGTGCCTGGAGGGACTTGGGACTTATGAACACTGAAGCTTTCTTT.

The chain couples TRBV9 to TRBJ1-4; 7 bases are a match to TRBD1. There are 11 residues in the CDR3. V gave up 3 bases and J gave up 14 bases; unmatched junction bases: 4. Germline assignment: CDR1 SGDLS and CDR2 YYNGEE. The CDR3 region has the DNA TGTGCCAGCAGCGGACAGGGTAGGCTGTTTTTT. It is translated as CASSGQGRLFF.